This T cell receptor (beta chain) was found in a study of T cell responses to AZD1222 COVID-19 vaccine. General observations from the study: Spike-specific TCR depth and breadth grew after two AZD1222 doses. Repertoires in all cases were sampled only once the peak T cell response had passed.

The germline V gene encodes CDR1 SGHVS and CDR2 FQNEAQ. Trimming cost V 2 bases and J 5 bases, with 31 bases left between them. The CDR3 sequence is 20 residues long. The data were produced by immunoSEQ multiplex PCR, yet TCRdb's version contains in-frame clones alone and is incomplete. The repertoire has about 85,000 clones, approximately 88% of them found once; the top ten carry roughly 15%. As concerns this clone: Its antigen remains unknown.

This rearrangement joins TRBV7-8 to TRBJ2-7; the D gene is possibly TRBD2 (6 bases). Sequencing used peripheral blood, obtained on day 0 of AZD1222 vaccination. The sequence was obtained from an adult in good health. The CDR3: CASSLRIRGSSRLPGNEQYF. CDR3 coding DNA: TGTGCCAGCAGCTTAAGGATTCGGGGGTCCTCTAGGCTCCCCGGCAACGAGCAGTACTTC.